The rows below give T cell receptor beta chains drawn from one sample of a study of T cell responses to AZD1222 COVID-19 vaccine. Libraries were prepared by immunoSEQ multiplex PCR; TCRdb keeps only in-frame clonotypes and omits some of them. The sample contains some 130,000 clones, over 90% of which appear only once. The source material was peripheral blood, sampled on day 0 of AZD1222 vaccination. Receptors originate from an adult in good health. The CDR3 runs from the conserved cysteine through the conserved F or W. The D gene is left open where the match is weak. Some rows mark clone size as missing; the rest say once, few, many or name a class of expanded clone.

TRBJ2-7,TRBV6-6,-,-,TGTGCCAGCAGTTACGGGGACGGTTCCTACGAGCAGTACTTC,CASSYGDGSYEQYF
TRBJ2-1,TRBV27,-,TRBD2,TGTGCCAGCAGTCATCTAGCGGGGGCCTACAATGAGCAGTTCTTC,CASSHLAGAYNEQFF
TRBJ1-1,TRBV29-1,-,TRBD1,TGCAGCGCCACTCATACAGGGGGTGAAGCTTTCTTT,CSATHTGGEAFF
TRBJ1-2,TRBV7-2,-,-,TGTGCCAGCAGCTTAGCGGTTACTTTTTATGGCTACACCTTC,CASSLAVTFYGYTF
TRBJ1-6,TRBV27,-,TRBD1,TGTGCCAGCAGGGGAGGGACAGGGAATTCACCCCTCCACTTT,CASRGGTGNSPLHF
TRBJ1-1,TRBV12-3/TRBV12-4,-,-,TGTGCCAGCAGTTTAGGAGGAGGGAACGAAGCTTTCTTT,CASSLGGGNEAFF
TRBJ2-2,TRBV3-1/TRBV3-2,-,TRBD2,TGTGCCAGCAGCCAAGTGGGGGGACTAGCGGGTACCGGGGAGCTGTTTTTT,CASSQVGGLAGTGELFF
TRBJ1-2,TRBV7-9,-,TRBD1,TGTGCCAGCAGCCCCATACCGGCCGGGACAGGGAACTATGGCTACACCTTC,CASSPIPAGTGNYGYTF
TRBJ2-7,TRBV10-3,few,TRBD1,TGTGCCATCAGCCCGGGACAGGCGAGCTACGAGCAGTACTTC,CAISPGQASYEQYF
TRBJ1-6,TRBV20-1,-,-,TGCAGTGCTAGTCTAGGACCGACAAATTCACCCCTCCACTTT,CSASLGPTNSPLHF
TRBJ1-2,TRBV7-6,-,TRBD1,TGTGCCAGCAGCTTAGGACAGGGAGGGTTGGGTGGCTACACCTTC,CASSLGQGGLGGYTF
TRBJ1-1,TRBV5-5,-,-,TGTGCCAGCAGCTTGAACACTGAAGCTTTCTTT,CASSLNTEAFF
TRBJ2-1,TRBV2,-,-,TGTGCCAGCAGTTGGCACAGGGAGCAGGGTGAGCAGTTCTTC,CASSWHREQGEQFF
TRBJ1-2,TRBV30,-,TRBD1,TGTGCCTGGAGTCAACAGGGGGCGCTGGGCTACACCTTC,CAWSQQGALGYTF
TRBJ2-7,TRBV7-9,-,TRBD1,TGTGCCAGCAGCTCAGGGGGCCCCTACGAGCAGTACTTC,CASSSGGPYEQYF
TRBJ1-2,TRBV27,-,-,TGTGCCAGCAGTCCTCTCGGCGCCAACTATGGCTACACCTTC,CASSPLGANYGYTF
TRBJ2-7,TRBV20-1,few,-,TGCAGTGCTAGTGGAAGGCGGGGACCCCCTCTCGAGCAGTACTTC,CSASGRRGPPLEQYF
TRBJ1-5,TRBV29-1,-,TRBD1,TGCAGCGTCGTTACAGGGGGTAGTCAGCCCCAGCATTTT,CSVVTGGSQPQHF
TRBJ2-3,TRBV11-2,-,TRBD2,TGTGCCAGCAGGCCTACACTTAGCGGGCCGGCAGATACGCAGTATTTT,CASRPTLSGPADTQYF
TRBJ2-5,TRBV10-3,-,-,TGTGCCATCAGTGAAGGGTCCCCAGAGACCCAGTACTTC,CAISEGSPETQYF
TRBJ2-2,TRBV19,-,-,TGTGCCAGTAGACCGCTATTCACCGGGGAGCTGTTTTTT,CASRPLFTGELFF
TRBJ1-2,TRBV4-2,-,-,TGTGCCAGCAGCCAAGACGGATTGGGGGTCTATGGCTACACCTTC,CASSQDGLGVYGYTF
TRBJ1-5,TRBV5-1,-,TRBD1,TGCGCCAGCAGCTCGGTACCCGGGACAGGGGACAATCAGCCCCAGCATTTT,CASSSVPGTGDNQPQHF
TRBJ1-1,TRBV6-2/TRBV6-3,once,-,TGTGCCAGCAGCAGACCTCAGAACACTGAAGCTTTCTTT,CASSRPQNTEAFF
TRBJ2-2,TRBV5-1,-,-,TGCGCCAGCAGCTTCCCGGACGGGAACACCGGGGAGCTGTTTTTT,CASSFPDGNTGELFF
TRBJ2-3,TRBV29-1,once,TRBD2,TGCAGCGTTGAATCCCTAGCGGGGGTGGGAGATACGCAGTATTTT,CSVESLAGVGDTQYF
TRBJ1-1,TRBV5-5,-,TRBD1,TGTGCCAGCAGCCGGACAGGAATACGGACTGAAGCTTTCTTT,CASSRTGIRTEAFF
TRBJ1-6,TRBV28,-,-,TGTGCCAGCAGTGGCGGACCCGCTAACTCCCTCCACTTT,CASSGGPANSLHF
TRBJ1-6,TRBV7-9,-,TRBD1,TGTGCCAGCAGCCTCCAGGCGACAGGGGGAATGGGATCACCCCTCCACTTT,CASSLQATGGMGSPLHF